This T cell receptor (beta chain) was identified in a study of blood T cells in healthy people across ages. Study outcomes and limitations: There was no known CMV status for donors, so expanded clonotype changes were possibly confounded. Whereas aged donors had fewer naive CD4+ cells, long-lived donors had more of them and higher diversity. Across the age range, TCR beta diversity per million T cells fell in a roughly linear way.

V trimming: 4 bases; J trimming: 8 bases; junction bases outside the gene matches: 20. CDR1 and CDR2 from the germline V gene are SNHLY and FYNNEI. CDR3 size: 17 residues. As regards this clonotype: Its antigen is still unknown.

For the second PCR, which ran for about 7 to 12 cycles, a sample-barcoded 5' primer and a J-beta primer mix were used. Every sample gave at least 2.5 million paired-end reads containing CDR3. A single record per CDR3 protein comes from TCRdb applying MiXCR to the 5' RACE reads. The table includes roughly 730,000 distinct CDR3 sequences, around 50% detected once. The clonotype originates from a man between 35 and 55 years old in good health. The specimen was blood. The J gene is TRBJ2-7, the V gene TRBV2; 7 nucleotides agree with TRBD2. The CDR3 here is CASSVSHVGGGSTKQYF. The DNA of the CDR3 is TGTGCCAGCAGTGTGAGTCACGTCGGCGGGGGATCTACTAAGCAGTACTTC. The entire variable domain, with the rest obtained from reference TRBV2 and TRBJ2-7, is as follows: EPEVTQTPSHQVTQMGQEVILRCVPISNHLYFYWYRQILGQKVEFLVSFYNNEISEKSEIFDDQFSVERPDGSNFTLKIRSTKLEDSAMYFCASSVSHVGGGSTKQYFGPGTRLTVT.